One sample yielded the 5 T cell receptor beta chains listed below, sequenced in a study of OX40 agonist ivuxolimab in advanced cancers. Produced via immunoSEQ multiplex PCR; TCRdb's table is partial and in-frame only. The table records roughly 110,000 clones, under 95% of them present only once. Sequencing was performed on CD4+ or CD8+ T cells sorted from blood, taken in a trial of the OX40 agonist ivuxolimab. The receptors were sampled from an adult with an advanced solid tumor such as melanoma, head and neck, liver or kidney cancer.

This clone was found a few times. The rearrangement joins TRBV10-2 to TRBJ1-3; D is unresolved. The CDR3 consists of 16 residues. Germline CDR1 WSHSY, CDR2 SAAADI. V lost 0 bases, J lost 0 bases, and 9 bases lay in between. CDR3 in DNA: TGCGCCAGCAGTGAGTCTCCCCCGATCTCTGGAAACACCATATATTTT. Amino acids: CASSESPPISGNTIYF.

The chain employs TRBV18 and TRBJ2-5; D is uncertain. The CDR3 covers 13 residues. Germline assignment: CDR1 KGHSH and CDR2 LQKENI. The V and J ends lost 6 bases and 5 bases respectively, with 13 bases between them. As DNA, the CDR3 is TGTGCCAGCTCTCTAAGTGGCCTCGAGACCCAGTACTTC. The encoded protein is CASSLSGLETQYF.

The CDR3 coding sequence is TGTGCCAGCAGTACCACCACTAGCGGTACACATACGCAGTATTTT. It is translated as CASSTTTSGTHTQYF. The rearrangement links TRBV28 to TRBJ2-3; 8 bases map to TRBD2. The germline V gene encodes CDR1 MDHEN and CDR2 SYDVKM. The length of the CDR3 is 15 residues. Trimming removed 5 bases from V and 7 bases from J; junction bases left unmatched: 11. Full variable domain (rest looked up from reference TRBV28 and TRBJ2-3): DVKVTQSSRYLVKRTGEKVFLECVQDMDHENMFWYRQDPGLGLRLIYFSYDVKMKEKGDIPEGYSVSREKKERFSLILESASTNQTSMYLCASSTTTSGTHTQYFGPGTRLTVL.

The rearrangement joins TRBV7-2 to TRBJ1-5; 9 bases align to TRBD1. The V and J ends lost 8 bases and 5 bases, in that order; junction bases with no gene match: 10. This CDR3 contains 15 residues. Germline CDR1 and CDR2: SGHTA and FQGNSA. The DNA of the CDR3 is TGTGCCAGCTCCCCGGGACAGGGCCTCTATCAGCCCCAGCATTTT. Translation: CASSPGQGLYQPQHF.

Here the CDR3 reads CASSLGGAPEAFF. CDR3 nucleotide sequence: TGCGCCAGCAGCTTGGGGGGAGCCCCTGAAGCTTTCTTT. The genes are TRBV5-1 and TRBJ1-1, with no clear D. Trimming removed 0 bases at V and 6 bases at J, with 9 bases between. Germline V lookup: CDR1 SGHRS, CDR2 YFSETQ. There are 13 residues in the CDR3. Based on the CDR3 plus reference TRBV5-1 and TRBJ1-1, the full variable domain is KAGVTQTPRYLIKTRGQQVTLSCSPISGHRSVSWYQQTPGQGLQFLFEYFSETQRNKGNFPGRFSGRQFSNSRSEMNVSTLELGDSALYLCASSLGGAPEAFFGQGTRLTVV.